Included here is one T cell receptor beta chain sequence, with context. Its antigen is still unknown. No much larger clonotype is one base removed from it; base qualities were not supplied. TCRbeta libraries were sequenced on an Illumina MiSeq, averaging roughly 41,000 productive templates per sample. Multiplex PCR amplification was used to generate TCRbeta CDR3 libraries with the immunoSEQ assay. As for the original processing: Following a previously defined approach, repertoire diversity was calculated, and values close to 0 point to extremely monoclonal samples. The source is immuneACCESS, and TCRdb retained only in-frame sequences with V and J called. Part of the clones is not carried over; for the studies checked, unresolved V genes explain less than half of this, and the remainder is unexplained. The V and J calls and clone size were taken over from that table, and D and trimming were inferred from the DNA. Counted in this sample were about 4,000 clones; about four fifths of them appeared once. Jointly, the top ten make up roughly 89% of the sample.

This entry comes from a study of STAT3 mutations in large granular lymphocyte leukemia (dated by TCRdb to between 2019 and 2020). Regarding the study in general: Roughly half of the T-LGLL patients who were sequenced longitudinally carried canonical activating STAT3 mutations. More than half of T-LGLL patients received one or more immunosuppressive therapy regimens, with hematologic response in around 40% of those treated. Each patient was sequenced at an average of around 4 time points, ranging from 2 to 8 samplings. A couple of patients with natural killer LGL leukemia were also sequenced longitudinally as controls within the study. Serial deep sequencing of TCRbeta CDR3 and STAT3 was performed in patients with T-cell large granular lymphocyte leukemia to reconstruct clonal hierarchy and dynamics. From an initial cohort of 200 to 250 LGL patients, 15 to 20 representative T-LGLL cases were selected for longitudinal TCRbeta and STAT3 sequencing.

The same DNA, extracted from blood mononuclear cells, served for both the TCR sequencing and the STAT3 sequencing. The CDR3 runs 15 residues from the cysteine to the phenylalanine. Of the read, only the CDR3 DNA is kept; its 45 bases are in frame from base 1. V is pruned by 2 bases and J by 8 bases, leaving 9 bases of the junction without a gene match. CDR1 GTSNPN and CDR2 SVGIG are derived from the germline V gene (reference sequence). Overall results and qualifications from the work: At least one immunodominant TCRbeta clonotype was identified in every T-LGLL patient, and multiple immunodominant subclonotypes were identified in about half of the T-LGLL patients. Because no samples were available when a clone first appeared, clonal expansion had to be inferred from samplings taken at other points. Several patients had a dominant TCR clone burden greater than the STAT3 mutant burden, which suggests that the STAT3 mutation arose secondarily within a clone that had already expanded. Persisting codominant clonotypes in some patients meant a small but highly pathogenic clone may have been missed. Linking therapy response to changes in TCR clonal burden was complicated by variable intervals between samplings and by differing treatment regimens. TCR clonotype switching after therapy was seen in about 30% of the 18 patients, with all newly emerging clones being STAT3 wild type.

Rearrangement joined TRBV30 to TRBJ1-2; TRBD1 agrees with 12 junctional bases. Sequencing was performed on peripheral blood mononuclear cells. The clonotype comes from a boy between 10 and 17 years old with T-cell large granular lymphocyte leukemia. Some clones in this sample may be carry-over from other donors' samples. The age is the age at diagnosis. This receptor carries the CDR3 CAWSPPGQGASGYTF. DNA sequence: TGTGCCTGGAGTCCGCCGGGACAGGGGGCGTCCGGCTACACCTTC.